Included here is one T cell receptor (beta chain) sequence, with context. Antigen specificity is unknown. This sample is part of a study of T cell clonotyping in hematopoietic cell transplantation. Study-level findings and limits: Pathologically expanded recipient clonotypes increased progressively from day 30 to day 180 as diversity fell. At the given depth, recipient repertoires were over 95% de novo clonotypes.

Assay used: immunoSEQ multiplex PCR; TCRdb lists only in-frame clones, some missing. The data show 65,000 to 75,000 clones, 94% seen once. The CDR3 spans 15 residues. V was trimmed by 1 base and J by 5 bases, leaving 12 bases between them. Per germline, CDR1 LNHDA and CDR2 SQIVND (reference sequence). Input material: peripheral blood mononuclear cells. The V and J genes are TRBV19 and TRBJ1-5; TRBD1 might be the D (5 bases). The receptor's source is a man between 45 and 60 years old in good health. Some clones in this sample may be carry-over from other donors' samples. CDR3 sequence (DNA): TGTGCCAGTAGTATAGGACAGAACGATCATCAGCCCCAGCATTTT. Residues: CASSIGQNDHQPQHF.